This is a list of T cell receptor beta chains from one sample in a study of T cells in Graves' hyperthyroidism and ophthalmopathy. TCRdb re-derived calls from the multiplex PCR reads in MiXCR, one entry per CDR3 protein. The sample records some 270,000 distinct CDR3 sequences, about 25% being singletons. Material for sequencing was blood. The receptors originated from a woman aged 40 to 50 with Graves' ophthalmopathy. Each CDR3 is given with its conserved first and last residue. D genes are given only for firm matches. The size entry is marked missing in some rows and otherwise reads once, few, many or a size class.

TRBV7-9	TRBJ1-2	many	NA	TGTGCCAGCAGCGCCAGGGATCTCGACTATGGCTACACCTTC	CASSARDLDYGYTF
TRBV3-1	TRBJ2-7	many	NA	TGTGCCAGCAGCCAGGCACAATCCAGGGAAGGCTACGAGCAGTACTTC	CASSQAQSREGYEQYF
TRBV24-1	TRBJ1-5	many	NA	TGTGCCACCAGTGGTAGCAATCAGCCCCAGCATTTT	CATSGSNQPQHF
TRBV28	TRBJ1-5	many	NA	TGTGCCAGCAGGGGGGAAAGGGTGGATCAGCCCCAGCATTTT	CASRGERVDQPQHF
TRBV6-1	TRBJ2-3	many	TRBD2	TGTGCCAGCAGTGAAGGACTAGCGGGAGTGGATACGCAGTATTTT	CASSEGLAGVDTQYF
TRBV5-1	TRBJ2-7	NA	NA	TGCGCCAGCAGCGGAGGAATGGCCTCAGAGCAGTACTTC	CASSGGMASEQYF
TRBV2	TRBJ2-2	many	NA	TGTGCCAGCAAAGAGGGGACCACCGGGGAGCTGTTTTTT	CASKEGTTGELFF
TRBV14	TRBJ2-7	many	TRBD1	TGTGCCAGCAGCCTTTACAGGGGAACCTACGAGCAGTACTTC	CASSLYRGTYEQYF
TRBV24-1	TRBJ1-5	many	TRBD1	TGTGCCACCCAGGGGGCGAACAATCAGCCCCAGCATTTT	CATQGANNQPQHF
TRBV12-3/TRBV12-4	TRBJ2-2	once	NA	TGTGCCAGCAGCCTCCCCGGGACTCGTGGCGGGGAGCTGTTTTTT	CASSLPGTRGGELFF
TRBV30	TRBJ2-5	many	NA	TGTGCCTGGAGCGATTGGAGTTGGGAGACCCAGTACTTC	CAWSDWSWETQYF
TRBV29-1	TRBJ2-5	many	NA	TGCAGCGTTGAAGATCCGGCAGGTATAGCAGAGACCCAGTACTTC	CSVEDPAGIAETQYF
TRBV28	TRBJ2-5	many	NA	TGTGCCAGCAGTTTAGCTTTCAGTGCAGGGATCGAGACCCAGTACTTC	CASSLAFSAGIETQYF
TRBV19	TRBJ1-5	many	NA	TGTGGCAGTAACCCCCGGGGGGTGCAGGGCAATCAGCCCCAGCATTTT	CGSNPRGVQGNQPQHF
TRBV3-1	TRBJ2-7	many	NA	TGTGCCAGCAGCCAAGAAGGGACCGCGACGCTCGAGCAGTACTTC	CASSQEGTATLEQYF
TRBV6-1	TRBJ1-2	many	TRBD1	TGTGCCAGCAGTAAATTGGGACAGGGGGACAATGGCTACACCTTC	CASSKLGQGDNGYTF
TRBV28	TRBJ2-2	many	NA	TGTGCCAGCAGGCTACAGAGCGGGGAGCTGTTTTTT	CASRLQSGELFF
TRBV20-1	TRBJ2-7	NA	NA	TGCAGTGCTAGAGTTGGGATCTTGGGCGAGCAGTACTTC	CSARVGILGEQYF
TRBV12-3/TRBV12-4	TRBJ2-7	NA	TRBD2	TGTGCCAGCGCAGGGATAGCGGGATTATCCTACGAGCAGTACTTC	CASAGIAGLSYEQYF
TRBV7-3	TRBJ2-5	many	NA	TGTGCCAGCAGCCCAAGCGGGTTGCAAGAGACCCAGTACTTC	CASSPSGLQETQYF
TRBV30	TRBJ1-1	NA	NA	TGTGCCTGGAGTAGTGCGGGAGACACTGAAGCTTTCTTT	CAWSSAGDTEAFF
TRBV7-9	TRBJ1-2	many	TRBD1	TGTGCCAGCAGCTTAGGGCAGGGACAGAGAAATGGCTACACCTTC	CASSLGQGQRNGYTF
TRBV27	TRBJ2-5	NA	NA	TGTGCCAGCAGCCCCGGAGTACTATCGACCCAGTACTTC	CASSPGVLSTQYF
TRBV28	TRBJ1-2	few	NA	TGTGCCAGCAGTTTATCAGGGCTCAGTGGCTACACCTTC	CASSLSGLSGYTF
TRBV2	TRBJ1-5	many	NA	TGTGCCAGCAGTAAACTGGGGGGGAGCAATCAGCCCCAGCATTTT	CASSKLGGSNQPQHF
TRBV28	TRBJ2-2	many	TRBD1	TGTGCCAGCCGGGACAGGGGGCTACTAGCGAACACCGGGGAGCTGTTTTTT	CASRDRGLLANTGELFF
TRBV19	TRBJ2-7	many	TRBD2	TGTGCCAGCTCGGGACTAGGGGCCTACGAGCAGTACTTC	CASSGLGAYEQYF
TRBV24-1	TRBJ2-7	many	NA	TGTGCCACCAGTGATTTGCCCTTGGGGGTAAAAGACCACGAGCAGTACTTC	CATSDLPLGVKDHEQYF
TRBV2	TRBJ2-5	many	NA	TGTGCCAGCAGTAGTTTTGGGGGTGGCGAGACCCAGTACTTC	CASSSFGGGETQYF
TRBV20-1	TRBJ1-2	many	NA	TGCAGTGCTAGACAAGACAACCAGGAATATGGCTACACCTTC	CSARQDNQEYGYTF
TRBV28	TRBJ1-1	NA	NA	TGTGCCAGCGAGATCTCACGGTTGGGGACTGAAGCTTTCTTT	CASEISRLGTEAFF
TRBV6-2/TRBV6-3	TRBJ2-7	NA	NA	TGTGCCAGCAGTTCCCAGGGGCCGGCCTACGAGCAGTACTTC	CASSSQGPAYEQYF